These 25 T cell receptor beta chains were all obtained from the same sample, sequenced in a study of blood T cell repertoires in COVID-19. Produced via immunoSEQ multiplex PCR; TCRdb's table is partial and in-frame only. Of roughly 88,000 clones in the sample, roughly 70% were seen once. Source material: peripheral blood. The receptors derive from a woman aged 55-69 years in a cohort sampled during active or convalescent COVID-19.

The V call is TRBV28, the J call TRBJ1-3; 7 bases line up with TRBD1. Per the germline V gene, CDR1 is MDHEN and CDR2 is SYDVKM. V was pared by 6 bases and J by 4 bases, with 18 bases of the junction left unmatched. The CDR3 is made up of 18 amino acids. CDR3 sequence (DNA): TGTGCCAGCAGCATAATAGGGACAGACATTGGACTCGGAAACACCATATATTTT. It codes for CASSIIGTDIGLGNTIYF.

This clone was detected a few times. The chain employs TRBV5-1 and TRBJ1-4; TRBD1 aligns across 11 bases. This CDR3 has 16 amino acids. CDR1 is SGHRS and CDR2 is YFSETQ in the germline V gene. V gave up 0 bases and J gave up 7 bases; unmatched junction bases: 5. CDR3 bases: TGCGCCAGCAGCTTGGGAGACGGGACAGGGGGTGAAAAACTGTTTTTT. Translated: CASSLGDGTGGEKLFF. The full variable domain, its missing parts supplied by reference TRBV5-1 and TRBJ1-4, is KAGVTQTPRYLIKTRGQQVTLSCSPISGHRSVSWYQQTPGQGLQFLFEYFSETQRNKGNFPGRFSGRQFSNSRSEMNVSTLELGDSALYLCASSLGDGTGGEKLFFGSGTQLSVL.

DNA of the CDR3: TGCGCCAGCTCCGAGGGGGGGAATGTCGATACGCAGTATTTT. Its translation is CASSEGGNVDTQYF. This rearrangement joins TRBV5-1 to TRBJ2-3, with D possibly being TRBD2 (7 bases). This CDR3 spans 14 amino acids. The V end lost 7 bases, the J end lost 6 bases, and 18 bases lay between the germline ends. Germline values: CDR1 SGHRS, CDR2 YFSETQ.

This CDR3 reads CASSSPGTGEYEQYF. In nucleotides, the CDR3 is TGCGCCAGCAGTTCCCCCGGGACAGGGGAATACGAGCAGTACTTC. The J gene is TRBJ2-7, the V gene TRBV10-2; 10 positions agree with TRBD1. Looked up from germline, CDR1 is WSHSY and CDR2 is SAAADI. This CDR3 spans 15 amino acids. V lost 5 bases to trimming and J lost 4 bases; unmatched junction nucleotides: 8.

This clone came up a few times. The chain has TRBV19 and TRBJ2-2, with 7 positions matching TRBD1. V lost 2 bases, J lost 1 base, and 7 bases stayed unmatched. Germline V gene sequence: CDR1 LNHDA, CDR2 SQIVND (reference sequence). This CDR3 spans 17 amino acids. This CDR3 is CASSISAGGQNTGELFF. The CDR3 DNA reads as TGTGCCAGTAGTATAAGCGCAGGGGGACAGAACACCGGGGAGCTGTTTTTT.

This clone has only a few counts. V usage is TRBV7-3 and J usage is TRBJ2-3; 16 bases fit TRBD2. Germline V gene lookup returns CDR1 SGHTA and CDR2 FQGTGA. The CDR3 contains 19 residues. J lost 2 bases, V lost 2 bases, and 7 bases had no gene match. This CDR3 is CASSLYPGTSGGATDTQYF. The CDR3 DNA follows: TGTGCCAGCAGCTTATACCCCGGGACTAGCGGGGGGGCCACAGATACGCAGTATTTT. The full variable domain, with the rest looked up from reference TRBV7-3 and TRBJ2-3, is GAGVSQTPSNKVTEKGKYVELRCDPISGHTALYWYRQSLGQGPEFLIYFQGTGAADDSGLPNDRFFAVRPEGSVSTLKIQRTERGDSAVYLCASSLYPGTSGGATDTQYFGPGTRLTVL.

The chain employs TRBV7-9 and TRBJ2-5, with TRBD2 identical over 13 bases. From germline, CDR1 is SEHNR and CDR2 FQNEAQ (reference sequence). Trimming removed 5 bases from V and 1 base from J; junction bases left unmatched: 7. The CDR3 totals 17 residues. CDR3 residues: CASSKPLAGGPQETQYF. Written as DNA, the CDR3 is TGTGCCAGCAGCAAGCCACTAGCGGGGGGGCCCCAAGAGACCCAGTACTTC.

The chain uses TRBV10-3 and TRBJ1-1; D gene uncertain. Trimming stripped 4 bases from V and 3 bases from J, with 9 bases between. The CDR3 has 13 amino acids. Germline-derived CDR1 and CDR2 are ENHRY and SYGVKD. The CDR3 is CAISVEDYTEAFF. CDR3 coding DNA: TGTGCCATCAGTGTGGAGGACTACACTGAAGCTTTCTTT.

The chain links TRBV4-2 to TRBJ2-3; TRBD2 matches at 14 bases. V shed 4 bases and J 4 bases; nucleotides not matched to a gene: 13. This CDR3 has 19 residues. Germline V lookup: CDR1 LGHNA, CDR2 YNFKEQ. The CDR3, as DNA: TGTGCCAGCAGCCCTGGACTAGCGGGGGGCGTACGATCATCAGATACGCAGTATTTT. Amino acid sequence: CASSPGLAGGVRSSDTQYF.

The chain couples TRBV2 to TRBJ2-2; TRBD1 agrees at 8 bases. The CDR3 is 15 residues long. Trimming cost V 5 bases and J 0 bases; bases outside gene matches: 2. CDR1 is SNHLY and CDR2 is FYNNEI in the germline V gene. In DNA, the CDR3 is TGTGCCAGCAGTCGGGACAGGACGAACACCGGGGAGCTGTTTTTT. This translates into CASSRDRTNTGELFF.

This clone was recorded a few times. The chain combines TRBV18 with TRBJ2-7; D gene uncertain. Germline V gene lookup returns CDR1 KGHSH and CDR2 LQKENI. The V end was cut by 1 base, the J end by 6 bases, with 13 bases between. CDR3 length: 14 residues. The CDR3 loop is CASSPRDGGVEQYF. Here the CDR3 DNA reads TGTGCCAGCTCACCACGAGACGGCGGCGTCGAGCAGTACTTC.

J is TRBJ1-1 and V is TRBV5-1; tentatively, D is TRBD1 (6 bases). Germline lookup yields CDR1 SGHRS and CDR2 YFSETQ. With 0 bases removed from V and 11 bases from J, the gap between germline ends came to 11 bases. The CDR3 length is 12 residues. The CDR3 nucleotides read TGCGCCAGCAGCTTGGTAGGGCAGGGGGCTTTCTTT. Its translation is CASSLVGQGAFF.

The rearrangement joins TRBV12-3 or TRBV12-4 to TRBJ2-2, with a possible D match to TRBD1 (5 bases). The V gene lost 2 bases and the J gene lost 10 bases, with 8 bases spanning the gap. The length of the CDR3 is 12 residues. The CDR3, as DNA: TGTGCCAGCAGTTTAAGGGGTGAGGAGCTGTTTTTT. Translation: CASSLRGEELFF.

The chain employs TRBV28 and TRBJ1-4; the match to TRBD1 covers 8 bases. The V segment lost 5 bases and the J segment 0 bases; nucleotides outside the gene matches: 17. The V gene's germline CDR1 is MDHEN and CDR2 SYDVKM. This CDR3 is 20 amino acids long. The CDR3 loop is CASSRLGGTGGVATNEKLFF. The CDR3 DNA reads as TGTGCCAGCAGTCGCTTGGGAGGGACAGGAGGAGTCGCAACTAATGAAAAACTGTTTTTT.

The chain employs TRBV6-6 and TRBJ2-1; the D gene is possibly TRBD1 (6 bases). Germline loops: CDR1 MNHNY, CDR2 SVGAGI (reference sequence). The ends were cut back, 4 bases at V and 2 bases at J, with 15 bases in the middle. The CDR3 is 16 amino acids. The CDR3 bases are TGTGCCAGCAGTTCCAGGAGAGGGGGTCCCTACAATGAGCAGTTCTTC. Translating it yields CASSSRRGGPYNEQFF.

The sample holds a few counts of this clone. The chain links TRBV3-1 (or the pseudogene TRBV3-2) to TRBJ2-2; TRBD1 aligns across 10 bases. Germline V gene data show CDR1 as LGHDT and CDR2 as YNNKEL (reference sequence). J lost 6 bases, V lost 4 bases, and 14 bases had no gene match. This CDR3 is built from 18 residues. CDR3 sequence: CASSPRQGAKRNSGELFF. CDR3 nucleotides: TGTGCCAGCAGCCCCCGACAGGGGGCAAAAAGGAATTCCGGGGAGCTGTTTTTT.

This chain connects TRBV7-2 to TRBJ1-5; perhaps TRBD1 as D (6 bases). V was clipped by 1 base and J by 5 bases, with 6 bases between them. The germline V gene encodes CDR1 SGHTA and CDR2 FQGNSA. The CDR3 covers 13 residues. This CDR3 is CASSLDRDQPQHF. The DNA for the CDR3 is TGTGCCAGCAGCTTAGACAGGGATCAGCCCCAGCATTTT.

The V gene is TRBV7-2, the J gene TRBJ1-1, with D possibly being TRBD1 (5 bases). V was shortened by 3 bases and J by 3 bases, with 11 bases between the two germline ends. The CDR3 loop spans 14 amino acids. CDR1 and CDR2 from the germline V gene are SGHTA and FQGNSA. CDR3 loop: CASSFDRVYTEAFF. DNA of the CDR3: TGTGCCAGCAGCTTCGACAGAGTGTACACTGAAGCTTTCTTT.

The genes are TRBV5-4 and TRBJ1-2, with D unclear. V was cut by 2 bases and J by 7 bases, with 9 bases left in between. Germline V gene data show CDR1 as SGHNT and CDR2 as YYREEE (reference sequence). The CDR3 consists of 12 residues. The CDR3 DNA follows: TGTGCCAGCAGCTTATTGAGGAGTGGCTACACCTTC. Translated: CASSLLRSGYTF. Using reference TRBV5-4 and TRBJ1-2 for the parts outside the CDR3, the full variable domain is ETGVTQSPTHLIKTRGQQVTLRCSSQSGHNTVSWYQQALGQGPQFIFQYYREEENGRGNFPPRFSGLQFPNYSSELNVNALELDDSALYLCASSLLRSGYTFGSGTRLTVV.

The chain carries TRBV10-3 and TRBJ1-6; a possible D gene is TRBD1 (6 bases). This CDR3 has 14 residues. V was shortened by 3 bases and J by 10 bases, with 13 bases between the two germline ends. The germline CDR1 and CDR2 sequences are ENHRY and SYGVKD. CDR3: CAISESTGRSPLHF. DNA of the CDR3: TGTGCCATCAGTGAATCCACAGGGCGATCACCCCTCCACTTT.

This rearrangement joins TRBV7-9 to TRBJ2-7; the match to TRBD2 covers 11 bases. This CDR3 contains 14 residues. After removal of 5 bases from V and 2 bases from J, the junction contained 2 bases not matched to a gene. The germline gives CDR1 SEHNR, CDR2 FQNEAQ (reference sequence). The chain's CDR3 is CASSQGLAAYEQYF. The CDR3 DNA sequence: TGTGCCAGCAGCCAGGGACTAGCGGCCTACGAGCAGTACTTC.

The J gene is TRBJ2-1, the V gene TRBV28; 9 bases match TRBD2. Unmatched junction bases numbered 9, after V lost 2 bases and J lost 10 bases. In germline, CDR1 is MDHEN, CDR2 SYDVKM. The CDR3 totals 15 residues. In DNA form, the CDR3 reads TGTGCCAGCAGTTTACCCGCTAGCGGGGATAGGGAGCAGTTCTTC. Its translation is CASSLPASGDREQFF.

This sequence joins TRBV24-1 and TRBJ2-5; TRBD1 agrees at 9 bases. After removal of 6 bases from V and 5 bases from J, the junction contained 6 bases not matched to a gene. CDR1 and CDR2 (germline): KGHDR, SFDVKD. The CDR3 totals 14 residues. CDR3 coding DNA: TGTGCCACCAGTCGAGGGACAGGGTTGGAGACCCAGTACTTC. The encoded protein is CATSRGTGLETQYF.

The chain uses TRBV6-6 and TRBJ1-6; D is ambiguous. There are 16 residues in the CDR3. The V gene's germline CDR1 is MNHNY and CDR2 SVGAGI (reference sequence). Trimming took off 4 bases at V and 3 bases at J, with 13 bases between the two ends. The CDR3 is CASSFRRDLYNSPLHF. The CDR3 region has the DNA TGTGCCAGCAGTTTCCGCCGGGATCTCTATAATTCACCCCTCCACTTT.

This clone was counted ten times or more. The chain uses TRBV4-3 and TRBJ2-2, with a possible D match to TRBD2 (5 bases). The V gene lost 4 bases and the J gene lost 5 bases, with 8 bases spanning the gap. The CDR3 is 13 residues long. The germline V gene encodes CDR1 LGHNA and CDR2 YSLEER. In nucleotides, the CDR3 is TGCGCCAGCAGCCGTCGCGGGACCGGGGAGCTGTTTTTT. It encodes CASSRRGTGELFF.